This T cell receptor (beta chain) originates from a study of CD8 T cells in Susac syndrome. Findings and caveats of the study: As the study acknowledged, the number of individuals who were part of its TCR sequencing and HLA analysis was relatively small.

TCR beta was sequenced from blood CD8+ and CD4+ T cells. Bulk CD8+ and CD4+ cells came from magnetic negative isolation; CD8+ TEMRA by FACS. Reverse transcription of roughly 0.5 to 1 ug RNA used random hexamers. The immunoSEQ assay covered 54 Vbeta and 13 Jbeta segments for CDR3. One entry per CDR3 protein, called by TCRdb with MiXCR from the immunoSEQ multiplex PCR reads. The sample has about 440,000 distinct CDR3 sequences; around 85% are singletons. In the case of this clonotype: The antigen remains undetermined.

The CDR3 is made up of 17 amino acids. Between the trimmed V and J ends, which lost 5 bases and 6 bases, there was a span of 23 bases. In germline, CDR1 is SGHTA, CDR2 FQGNSA. The rearrangement links TRBV7-2 to TRBJ1-3; D call uncertain. The clonotype was recovered from a human donor with multiple sclerosis. The sample consisted of CD8+ T cells from PBMCs. In nucleotides, the CDR3 is TGTGCCAGCAGCCCTCGGGGAGGACTCTCCTCCGAAAACACCATATATTTT. Translated, it gives CASSPRGGLSSENTIYF.